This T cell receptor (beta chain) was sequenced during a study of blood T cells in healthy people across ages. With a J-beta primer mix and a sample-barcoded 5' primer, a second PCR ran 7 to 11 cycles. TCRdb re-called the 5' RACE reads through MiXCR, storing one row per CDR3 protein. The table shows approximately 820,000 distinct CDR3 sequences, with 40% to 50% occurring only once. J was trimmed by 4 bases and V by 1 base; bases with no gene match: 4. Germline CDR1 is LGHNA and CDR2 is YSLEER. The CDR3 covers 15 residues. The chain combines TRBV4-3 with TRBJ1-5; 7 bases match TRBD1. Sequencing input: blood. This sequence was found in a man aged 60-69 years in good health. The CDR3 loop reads CASSQAPGGNQPQHF. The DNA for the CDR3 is TGCGCCAGCAGCCAAGCTCCAGGGGGAAATCAGCCCCAGCATTTT.